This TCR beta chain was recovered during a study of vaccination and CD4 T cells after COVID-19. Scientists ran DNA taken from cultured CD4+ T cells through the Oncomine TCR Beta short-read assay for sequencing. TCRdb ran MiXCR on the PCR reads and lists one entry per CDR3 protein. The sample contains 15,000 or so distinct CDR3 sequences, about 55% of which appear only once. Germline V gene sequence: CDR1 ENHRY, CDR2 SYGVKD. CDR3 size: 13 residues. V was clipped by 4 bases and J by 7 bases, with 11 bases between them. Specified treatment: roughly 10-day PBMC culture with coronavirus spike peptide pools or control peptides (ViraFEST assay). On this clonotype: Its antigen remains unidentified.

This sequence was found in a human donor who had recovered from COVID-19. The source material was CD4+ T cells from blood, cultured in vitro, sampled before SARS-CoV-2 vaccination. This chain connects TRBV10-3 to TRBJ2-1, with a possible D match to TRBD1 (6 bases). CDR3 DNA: TGTGCCATCAGTGTAGAACAGGGAAATGAGCAGTTCTTC. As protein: CAISVEQGNEQFF.